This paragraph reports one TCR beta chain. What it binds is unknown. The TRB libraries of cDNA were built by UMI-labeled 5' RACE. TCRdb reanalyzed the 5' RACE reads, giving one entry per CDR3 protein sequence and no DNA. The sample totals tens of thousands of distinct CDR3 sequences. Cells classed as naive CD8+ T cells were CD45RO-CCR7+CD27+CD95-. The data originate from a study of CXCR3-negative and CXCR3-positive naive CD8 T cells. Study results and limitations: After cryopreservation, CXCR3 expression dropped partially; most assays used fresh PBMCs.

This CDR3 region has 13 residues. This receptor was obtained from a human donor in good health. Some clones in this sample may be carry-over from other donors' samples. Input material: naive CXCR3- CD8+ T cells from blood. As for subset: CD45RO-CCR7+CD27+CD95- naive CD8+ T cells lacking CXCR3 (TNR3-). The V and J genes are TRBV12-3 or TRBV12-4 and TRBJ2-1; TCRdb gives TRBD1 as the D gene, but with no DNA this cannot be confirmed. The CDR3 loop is CASSFWGQPNQFF.